Listed here are 5 T cell receptor beta chains from one sample, sequenced in a study of blood T cell repertoires in COVID-19. TCRdb's table, derived via immunoSEQ multiplex PCR, lists solely in-frame clones and lacks some. The sample records roughly 340,000 clones, about 93% being singletons. The specimen sequenced was peripheral blood. These receptors all stem from a woman younger than 30 who had recovered from COVID-19.

This clone appeared a single time. This chain joins TRBV25-1 and TRBJ2-1; 7 bases fit TRBD2. From germline, CDR1 is MGHDK and CDR2 SYGVNS. J lost 5 bases, V lost 8 bases, and 15 bases had no gene match. The CDR3 extends over 16 amino acids. CDR3 coding DNA: TGTGCCAGCTCGTGGGGAGGGAGGCTACGCCACAATGAGCAGTTCTTC. Translated, it gives CASSWGGRLRHNEQFF.

This clone has only a few counts. The chain carries TRBV19 and TRBJ1-1; D is undetermined. Trimming pared 6 bases from V and 1 base from J, leaving 12 bases between. The germline CDR1 and CDR2 sequences are LNHDA and SQIVND (reference sequence). The CDR3 totals 14 residues. CDR3: CASRMREGNTEAFF. Here the CDR3 DNA reads TGTGCCAGTAGAATGAGGGAGGGGAACACTGAAGCTTTCTTT.

This clone has more than one count but fewer than ten. The chain joins TRBV27 to TRBJ1-1; possibly TRBD1 for D (5 bases). The CDR3 contains 14 residues. V was pared by 6 bases and J by 1 base, with 12 bases between. Germline CDR1 and CDR2: MNHEY and SMNVEV (reference sequence). CDR3 loop: CASSYSTANTEAFF. The CDR3 DNA follows: TGTGCCAGCAGCTACTCGACAGCGAACACTGAAGCTTTCTTT.

This clone occurred a few times. The V and J genes are TRBV30 and TRBJ1-2; D is perhaps TRBD1 (6 bases). The ends were cut back, 2 bases at V and 3 bases at J, with 10 bases in the middle. CDR3 length: 13 amino acids. Germline V CDR1 and CDR2: GTSNPN, SVGIG (reference sequence). The CDR3 loop is CAWSRGGDYGYTF. CDR3 nucleotide sequence: TGTGCCTGGAGTAGGGGGGGAGACTATGGCTACACCTTC.

The V call is TRBV5-1, the J call TRBJ2-7; D gene uncertain. The CDR3 totals 13 residues. The germline V gene has CDR1 SGHRS and CDR2 YFSETQ. The V and J ends lost 0 bases and 5 bases respectively, with 9 bases between them. CDR3 coding DNA: TGCGCCAGCAGCTTGGCCCGGAGCCACGAGCAGTACGTC. Amino acids: CASSLARSHEQYV.